The clone carrying this TCR beta chain was found a few times. The antigen remains unidentified. Unique molecular identifiers were incorporated into the prepared TCRbeta library. TCRdb processed the PCR reads anew with MiXCR; each CDR3 protein has one entry. This table has roughly 340,000 distinct CDR3 sequences, 16% appearing once. These data belong to a study of T-cell reconstitution after alpha-beta-depleted transplantation in children. General study findings and limits: Surviving recipient T cells and thymic progenitors accounted for the high day-60 TCRbeta diversity observed in some patients. T-cell numbers and diversity, one year after transplant, stemmed largely from T cells that were newly produced. Expanded graft clones numbering several hundred reportedly gave rise to alpha-beta T cells about two months after transplant.

The sample was PBMCs, mostly from graft donor cells, taken 360 days after TCRalphabeta/CD19-depleted stem cell transplant. The clonotype comes from a male patient aged 2-10 years who had a stem cell transplant for acute lymphoblastic leukemia, so the T cells may come from the graft donor.

This CDR3 is CASSALRDSYEQYF. In DNA form, the CDR3 reads TGTGCCAGCAGTGCCCTCAGGGACTCCTACGAGCAGTACTTC. The V gene is TRBV27, the J gene TRBJ2-7, with D tentatively TRBD1 (5 bases). The V gene's germline CDR1 is MNHEY and CDR2 SMNVEV (reference sequence). Trimming took 5 bases from V and 0 from J, leaving 11 bases between them. This CDR3 is built from 14 residues.